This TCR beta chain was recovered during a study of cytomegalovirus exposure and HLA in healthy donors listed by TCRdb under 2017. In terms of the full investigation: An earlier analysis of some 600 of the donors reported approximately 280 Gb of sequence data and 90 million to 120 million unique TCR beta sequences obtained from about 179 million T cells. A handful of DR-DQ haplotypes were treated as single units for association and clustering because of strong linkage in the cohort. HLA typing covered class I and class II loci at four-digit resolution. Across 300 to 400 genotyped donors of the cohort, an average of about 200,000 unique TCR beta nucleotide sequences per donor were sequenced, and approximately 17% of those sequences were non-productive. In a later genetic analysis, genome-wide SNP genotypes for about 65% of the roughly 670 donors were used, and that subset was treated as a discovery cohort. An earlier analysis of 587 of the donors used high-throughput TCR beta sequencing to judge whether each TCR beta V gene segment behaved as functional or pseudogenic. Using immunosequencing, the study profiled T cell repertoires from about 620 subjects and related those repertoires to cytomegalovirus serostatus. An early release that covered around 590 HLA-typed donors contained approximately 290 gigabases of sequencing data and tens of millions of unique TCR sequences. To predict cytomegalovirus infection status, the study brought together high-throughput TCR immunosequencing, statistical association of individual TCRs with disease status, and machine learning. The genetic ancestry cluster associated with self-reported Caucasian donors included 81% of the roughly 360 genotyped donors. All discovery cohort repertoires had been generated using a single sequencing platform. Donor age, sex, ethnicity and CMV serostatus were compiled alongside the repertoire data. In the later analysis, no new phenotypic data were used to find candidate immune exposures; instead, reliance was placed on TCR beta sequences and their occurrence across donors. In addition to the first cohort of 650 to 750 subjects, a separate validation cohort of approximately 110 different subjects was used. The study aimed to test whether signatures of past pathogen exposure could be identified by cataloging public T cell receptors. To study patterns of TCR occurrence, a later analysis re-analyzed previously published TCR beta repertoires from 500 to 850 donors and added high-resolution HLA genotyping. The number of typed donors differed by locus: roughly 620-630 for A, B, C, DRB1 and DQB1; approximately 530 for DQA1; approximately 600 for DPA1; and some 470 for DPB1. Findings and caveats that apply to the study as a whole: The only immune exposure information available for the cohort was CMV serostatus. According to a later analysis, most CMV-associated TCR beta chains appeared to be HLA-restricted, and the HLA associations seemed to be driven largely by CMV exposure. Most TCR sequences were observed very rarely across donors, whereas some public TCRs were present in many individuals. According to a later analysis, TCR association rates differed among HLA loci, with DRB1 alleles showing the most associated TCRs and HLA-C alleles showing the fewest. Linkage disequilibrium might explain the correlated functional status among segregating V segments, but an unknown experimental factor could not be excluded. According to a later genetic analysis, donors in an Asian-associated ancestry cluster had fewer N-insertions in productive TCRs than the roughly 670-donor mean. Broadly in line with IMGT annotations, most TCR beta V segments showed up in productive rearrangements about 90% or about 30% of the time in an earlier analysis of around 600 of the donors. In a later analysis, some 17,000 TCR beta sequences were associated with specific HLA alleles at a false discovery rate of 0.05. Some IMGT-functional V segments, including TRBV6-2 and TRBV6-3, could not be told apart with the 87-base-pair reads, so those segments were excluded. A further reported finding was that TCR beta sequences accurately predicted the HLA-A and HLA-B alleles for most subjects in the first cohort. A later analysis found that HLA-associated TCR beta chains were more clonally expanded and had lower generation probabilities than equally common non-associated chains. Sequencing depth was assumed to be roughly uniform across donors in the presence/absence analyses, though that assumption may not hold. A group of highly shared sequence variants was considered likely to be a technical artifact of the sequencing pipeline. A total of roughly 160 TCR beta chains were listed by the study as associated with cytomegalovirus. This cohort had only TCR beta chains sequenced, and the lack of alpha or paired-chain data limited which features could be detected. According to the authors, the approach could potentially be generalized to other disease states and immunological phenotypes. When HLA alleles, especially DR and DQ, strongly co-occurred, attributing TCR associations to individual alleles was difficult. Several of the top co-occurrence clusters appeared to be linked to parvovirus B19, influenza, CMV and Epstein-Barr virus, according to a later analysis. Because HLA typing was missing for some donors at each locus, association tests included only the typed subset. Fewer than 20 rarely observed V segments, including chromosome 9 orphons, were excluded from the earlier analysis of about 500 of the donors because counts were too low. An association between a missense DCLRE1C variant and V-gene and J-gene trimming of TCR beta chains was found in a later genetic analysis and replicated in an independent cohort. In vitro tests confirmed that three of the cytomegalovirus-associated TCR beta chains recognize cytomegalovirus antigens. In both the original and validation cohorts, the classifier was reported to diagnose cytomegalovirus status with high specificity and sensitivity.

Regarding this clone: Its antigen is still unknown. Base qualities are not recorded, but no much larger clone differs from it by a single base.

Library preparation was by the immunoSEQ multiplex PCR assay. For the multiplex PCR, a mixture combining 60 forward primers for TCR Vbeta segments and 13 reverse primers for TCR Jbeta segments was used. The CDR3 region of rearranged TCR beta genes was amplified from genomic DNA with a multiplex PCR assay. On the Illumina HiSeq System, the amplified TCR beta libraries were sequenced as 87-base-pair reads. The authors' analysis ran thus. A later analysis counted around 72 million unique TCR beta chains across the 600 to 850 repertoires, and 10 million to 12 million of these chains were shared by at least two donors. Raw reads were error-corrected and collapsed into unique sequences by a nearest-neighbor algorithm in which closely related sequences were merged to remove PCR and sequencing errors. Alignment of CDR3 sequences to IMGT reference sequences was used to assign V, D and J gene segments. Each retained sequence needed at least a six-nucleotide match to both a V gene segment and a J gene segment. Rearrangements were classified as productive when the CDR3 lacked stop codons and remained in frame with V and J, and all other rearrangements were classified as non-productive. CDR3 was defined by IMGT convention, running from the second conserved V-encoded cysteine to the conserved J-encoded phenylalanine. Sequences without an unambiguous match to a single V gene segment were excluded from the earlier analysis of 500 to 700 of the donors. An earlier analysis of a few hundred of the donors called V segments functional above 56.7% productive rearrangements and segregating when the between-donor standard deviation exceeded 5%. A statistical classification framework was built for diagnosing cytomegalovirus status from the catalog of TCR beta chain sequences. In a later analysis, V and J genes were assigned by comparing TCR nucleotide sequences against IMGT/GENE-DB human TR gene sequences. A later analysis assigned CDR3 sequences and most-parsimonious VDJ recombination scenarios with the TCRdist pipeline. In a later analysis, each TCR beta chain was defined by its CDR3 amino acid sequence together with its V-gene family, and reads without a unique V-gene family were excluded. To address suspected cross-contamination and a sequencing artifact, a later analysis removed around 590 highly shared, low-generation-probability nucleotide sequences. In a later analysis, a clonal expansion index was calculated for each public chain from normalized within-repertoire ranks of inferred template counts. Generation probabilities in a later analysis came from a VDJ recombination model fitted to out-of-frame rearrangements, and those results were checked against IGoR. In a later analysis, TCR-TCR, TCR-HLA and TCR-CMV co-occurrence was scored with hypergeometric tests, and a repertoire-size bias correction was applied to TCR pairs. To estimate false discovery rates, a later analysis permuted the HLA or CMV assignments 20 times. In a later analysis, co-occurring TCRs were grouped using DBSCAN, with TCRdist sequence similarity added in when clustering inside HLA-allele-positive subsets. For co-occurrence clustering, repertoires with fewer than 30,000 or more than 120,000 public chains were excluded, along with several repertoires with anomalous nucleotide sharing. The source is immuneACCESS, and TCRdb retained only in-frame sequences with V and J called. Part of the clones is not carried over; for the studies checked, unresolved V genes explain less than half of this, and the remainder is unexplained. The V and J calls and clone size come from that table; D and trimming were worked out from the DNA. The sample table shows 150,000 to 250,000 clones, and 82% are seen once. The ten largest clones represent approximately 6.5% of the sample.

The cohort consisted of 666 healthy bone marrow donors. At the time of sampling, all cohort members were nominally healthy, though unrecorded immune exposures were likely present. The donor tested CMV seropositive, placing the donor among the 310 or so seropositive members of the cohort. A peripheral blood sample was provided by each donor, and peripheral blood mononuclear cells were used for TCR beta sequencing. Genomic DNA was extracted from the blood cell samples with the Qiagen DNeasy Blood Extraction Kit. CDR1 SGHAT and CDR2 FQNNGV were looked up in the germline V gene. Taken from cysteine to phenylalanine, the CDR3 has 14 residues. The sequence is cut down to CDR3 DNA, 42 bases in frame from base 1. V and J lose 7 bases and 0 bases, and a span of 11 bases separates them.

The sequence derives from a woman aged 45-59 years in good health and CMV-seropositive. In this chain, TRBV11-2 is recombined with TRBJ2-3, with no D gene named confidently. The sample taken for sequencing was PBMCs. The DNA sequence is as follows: TGTGCCAGCACCGGTAACCCTAGCACAGATACGCAGTATTTT. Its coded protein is CASTGNPSTDTQYF.